The source of this TCR beta chain is a study of cytotoxic CD8 clonotypes in ibrutinib-treated CLL. Produced via immunoSEQ multiplex PCR; TCRdb's table is partial and in-frame only. In the table there are 110,000 to 150,000 clones, 76% of which are singletons. Germline CDR1 reads SGHTA; CDR2 reads FQGNSA. Between the trimmed V and J ends, which lost 2 bases and 0 bases, there was a span of 11 bases. This CDR3 has 16 amino acids. This TCR was sampled from a human donor with chronic lymphocytic leukemia. The V gene is TRBV7-2, the J gene TRBJ1-5; no reliable D call. The specimen was PBMCs, collected after 24 months of ibrutinib treatment. This CDR3 is CASSLWGLYSNQPQHF. The CDR3 DNA reads TGTGCCAGCAGCTTATGGGGTCTTTATAGCAATCAGCCCCAGCATTTT.